The 21 T cell receptor beta chains presented below share a single source sample, sequenced in a study of blood T cell repertoires in COVID-19. Data came from immunoSEQ multiplex PCR; TCRdb stores just in-frame clones and leaves some out. Among about 170,000 clones listed, about four fifths were seen once. The sample taken for sequencing was peripheral blood. The receptors were gathered from a woman aged 70-85 years who had recovered from COVID-19.

V is TRBV7-2 and J is TRBJ1-6; D is uncertain. Germline CDR1 is SGHTA and CDR2 is FQGNSA. This CDR3 comprises 17 residues. V dropped 1 base and J dropped 0 bases, with 10 bases sitting between them. The CDR3 region has the DNA TGTGCCAGCAGCTTAGGTAGCCTGAGCTCCTATAATTCACCCCTCCACTTT. Its translation is CASSLGSLSSYNSPLHF.

The rearrangement uses TRBV5-6 and TRBJ2-2; D is ambiguous. Trimming stripped 7 bases from V and 0 bases from J, with 10 bases between. The CDR3 has 14 residues. Germline V gene data show CDR1 as SGHDT and CDR2 as YYEEEE. CDR3 protein: CASGPVANTGELFF. The CDR3 DNA sequence: TGTGCCAGCGGGCCGGTGGCGAACACCGGGGAGCTGTTTTTT.

The chain has TRBV30 and TRBJ1-4, with TRBD1 matching 12 bases. Germline CDR1 is GTSNPN and CDR2 is SVGIG (reference sequence). J gave up 6 bases and V 5 bases, and 4 bases lay outside the gene matches. CDR3 size: 14 residues. CDR3 residues: CAWEGTGGDEKLFF. DNA for the CDR3: TGTGCCTGGGAAGGGACAGGGGGCGATGAAAAACTGTTTTTT. Together with reference TRBV30 and TRBJ1-4, the CDR3 gives the full variable domain: SQTIHQWPATLVQPVGSPLSLECTVEGTSNPNLYWYRQAAGRGLQLLFYSVGIGQISSEVPQNLSASRPQDRQFILSSKKLLLSDSGFYLCAWEGTGGDEKLFFGSGTQLSVL.

This chain connects TRBV11-3 to TRBJ2-2; 8 bases are a match to TRBD1. Per germline, CDR1 SGHNT and CDR2 YENEEA. This CDR3 comprises 15 residues. Germline trimming cut 5 bases from V and 4 bases from J; bases unmatched to any gene: 6. CDR3 protein: CASSPDRAGTGELFF. In nucleotides, the CDR3 is TGTGCCAGCAGCCCGGACAGGGCCGGCACCGGGGAGCTGTTTTTT.

The chain employs TRBV3-1 (or the pseudogene TRBV3-2) and TRBJ2-5, with D tentatively TRBD2 (5 bases). The V gene's germline CDR1 is LGHDT and CDR2 YNNKEL (reference sequence). V dropped 0 bases and J dropped 2 bases, with 10 bases sitting between them. The CDR3 consists of 15 residues. The CDR3 is CASSQDLARQETQYF. The CDR3 DNA follows: TGTGCCAGCAGCCAAGATCTAGCTCGACAAGAGACCCAGTACTTC.

J is TRBJ1-2 and V is TRBV12-5; D uncertain. V shed 6 bases and J shed 4 bases, with 15 bases lying between them. CDR3 length: 14 residues. Germline assignment: CDR1 LGHNT and CDR2 FRNRAP. CDR3 coding DNA: TGTGCTAGTGGCCCCTCCGGGCGGGCCTATGGCTACACCTTC. Its protein is CASGPSGRAYGYTF.

The J gene is TRBJ2-7, the V gene TRBV28, with unresolved D. The length of the CDR3 is 12 residues. With 3 bases removed from V and 7 bases from J, the gap between germline ends came to 10 bases. Germline CDR1 is MDHEN and CDR2 is SYDVKM. CDR3 region: CASSFSQAEQYF. CDR3 nucleotides: TGTGCCAGCAGTTTCTCGCAGGCTGAGCAGTACTTC.

The V and J genes are TRBV19 and TRBJ2-7, with D possibly TRBD2 on 6 matching bases. The CDR3 totals 13 residues. The V gene lost 3 bases and the J gene lost 5 bases, with 11 bases spanning the gap. Looked up from germline, CDR1 is LNHDA and CDR2 is SQIVND (reference sequence). CDR3: CASSIGGIHEQYF. The CDR3 DNA reads TGTGCCAGTAGTATTGGGGGGATCCACGAGCAGTACTTC.

The CDR3 reads CASSLFAGPYGYTF. CDR3 bases: TGTGCCAGCAGCTTATTTGCAGGGCCCTATGGCTACACCTTC. The chain links TRBV13 to TRBJ1-2; TRBD1 might be the D (5 bases). This CDR3 has 14 residues. Trimming removed 2 bases at V and 4 bases at J, with 11 bases between. Germline assignment: CDR1 PRHDT and CDR2 FYEKMQ (reference sequence). Full variable domain (remainder filled in from reference TRBV13 and TRBJ1-2): AAGVIQSPRHLIKEKRETATLKCYPIPRHDTVYWYQQGPGQDPQFLISFYEKMQSDKGSIPDRFSAQQFSDYHSELNMSSLELGDSALYFCASSLFAGPYGYTFGSGTRLTVV.

This clone was seen more than once but under ten times. This chain uses TRBV6-4 with TRBJ2-3; D not certain. CDR1 and CDR2 from the germline V gene are MRHNA and SNTAGT. The CDR3 consists of 13 residues. Trimming cost V 6 bases and J 6 bases, with 13 bases left between them. The CDR3 DNA follows: TGTGCCAGCAGCACTACTCGTGAGGATACGCAGTATTTT. The encoded protein is CASSTTREDTQYF.

This clone appeared a single time. The genes are TRBV7-3 and TRBJ1-4, with 9 bases lining up with TRBD1. J gave up 6 bases and V 0 bases, and 2 bases lay outside the gene matches. CDR1 is SGHTA, CDR2 FQGTGA, per germline. This CDR3 has 15 residues. DNA for the CDR3: TGTGCCAGCAGCTTAACGGGACAGGGCGATGAAAAACTGTTTTTT. Translating it yields CASSLTGQGDEKLFF.

The chain couples TRBV6-5 to TRBJ1-1, with D unresolved. The CDR3 contains 13 residues. The germline gives CDR1 MNHEY, CDR2 SVGAGI. V lost 6 bases and J 3 bases, leaving 11 bases between the germline ends. This CDR3 reads CASRPTGDTEAFF. The CDR3 coding sequence is TGTGCCAGCAGGCCCACCGGGGACACTGAAGCTTTCTTT.

The V call is TRBV15, the J call TRBJ2-1, with D unclear. CDR1 is LNHNV, CDR2 YYDKDF, per germline (reference sequence). This CDR3 is built from 14 residues. Deletions cut 2 bases from V and 0 bases from J, with 5 bases between. The CDR3 coding sequence is TGTGCCACCAGCAGAACGGGCTCCTACAATGAGCAGTTCTTC. Translated, it gives CATSRTGSYNEQFF.

The chain is built from TRBV7-9 and TRBJ2-3; 9 bases fit TRBD1. J gave up 8 bases and V 1 base, and 10 bases lay outside the gene matches. The germline V gene encodes CDR1 SEHNR and CDR2 FQNEAQ (reference sequence). This CDR3 is 16 amino acids long. In DNA form, the CDR3 reads TGTGCCAGCAGCTTAGGACCACAGGGGGCATGGGGTACGCAGTATTTT. Amino acids: CASSLGPQGAWGTQYF. Together with reference TRBV7-9 and TRBJ2-3, the CDR3 gives the full variable domain: DTGVSQNPRHKITKRGQNVTFRCDPISEHNRLYWYRQTLGQGPEFLTYFQNEAQLEKSRLLSDRFSAERPKGSFSTLEIQRTEQGDSAMYLCASSLGPQGAWGTQYFGPGTRLTVL.

The CDR3 DNA reads as TGTGCCATCAGTAAACTTCGAGATACGCAGTATTTT. Translation gives CAISKLRDTQYF. J is TRBJ2-3 and V is TRBV10-3; D call uncertain. V was pared by 5 bases and J by 5 bases, with 8 bases between. The CDR3 covers 12 residues. Germline CDR1 reads ENHRY; CDR2 reads SYGVKD.

V is TRBV12-3 or TRBV12-4 and J is TRBJ1-2; D is possibly TRBD1 (6 bases). The V gene lost 5 bases and the J gene lost 8 bases, with 15 bases spanning the gap. The CDR3 spans 13 residues. This CDR3 is CASSGGTKAGYTF. The CDR3 nucleotides read TGTGCCAGCAGTGGGGGCACCAAAGCAGGCTACACCTTC.

J is TRBJ1-4 and V is TRBV7-9; 7 bases align to TRBD1. V lost 7 bases and J lost 0; bases outside the gene matches: 8. This CDR3 is 16 amino acids long. Germline CDR1 reads SEHNR; CDR2 reads FQNEAQ (reference sequence). The CDR3 region has the DNA TGTGCCAGCACCTCGGGACAGACCTCAACTAATGAAAAACTGTTTTTT. Translation: CASTSGQTSTNEKLFF.

The CDR3 nucleotides are TGTGCCAGCAGTTTACGGGGGGCAAGGGGCACTGAAGCTTTCTTT. This sequence encodes CASSLRGARGTEAFF. This chain links TRBV6-2 or TRBV6-3 with TRBJ1-1, with D perhaps matching TRBD1 (6 bases). The CDR3 covers 15 residues. CDR1 is MNHEY, CDR2 SVGEGT, per germline. V shed 4 bases and J shed 4 bases, with 16 bases lying between them.

The V call is TRBV5-1, the J call TRBJ1-1, with D possibly being TRBD1 (6 bases). CDR1 is SGHRS and CDR2 is YFSETQ in the germline V gene. The V end was cut by 2 bases, the J end by 3 bases, with 14 bases between. The CDR3 spans 15 residues. The CDR3 bases are TGCGCCAGCAGCTTTGGACAGCCAGGGGACACTGAAGCTTTCTTT. Protein sequence: CASSFGQPGDTEAFF.

The V gene is TRBV27, the J gene TRBJ2-7; 14 bases match TRBD2. This CDR3 contains 19 residues. The V gene end was trimmed by 1 base and the J gene end by 0 bases; junction bases not matched to a gene: 8. Germline assignment: CDR1 MNHEY and CDR2 SMNVEV (reference sequence). For the CDR3, the DNA is TGTGCCAGCAGTTTATTGCGACTAGCGGGAGGGGCGACCTCCTACGAGCAGTACTTC. Amino acid sequence: CASSLLRLAGGATSYEQYF.

This clone was counted only a few times. The chain is built from TRBV7-2 and TRBJ2-2; TRBD2 agrees at 11 bases. This CDR3 contains 18 residues. Germline CDR1 reads SGHTA; CDR2 reads FQGNSA. Trimming took 5 bases from V and 7 from J; bases not matched to a gene: 15. CDR3 coding DNA: TGTGCCAGCAGCCCGCTTAGGGGGGGGCTAGCGGGAGGCGGGGAGCTGTTTTTT. This encodes CASSPLRGGLAGGGELFF.